This entry describes one TCR beta chain. The antigen is unknown. Germline CDR1 is LNHDA and CDR2 is SQIVND (reference sequence). The CDR3 totals 14 residues. Trimming stripped 11 bases from V and 5 bases from J, with 21 bases between. The data were produced by immunoSEQ multiplex PCR, yet TCRdb's version contains in-frame clones alone and is incomplete. The sample consists of about 120,000 clones, less than 90% of them appearing once. This sample stems from a study of T cell responses to AZD1222 COVID-19 vaccine. Study observations and caveats: Increased Spike-specific TCR breadth and depth were observed after two AZD1222 doses.

This clonotype was sampled from an adult in good health. The J gene is TRBJ2-5, the V gene TRBV19; D possibly corresponds to TRBD2 (7 bases). This specimen consisted of peripheral blood, obtained on day 0 of AZD1222 vaccination. DNA for the CDR3: TGTGCCTCCAACGGGGGGCGCATCGCCGAGACCCAGTACTTC. Translated: CASNGGRIAETQYF.